Listed below are T cell receptor beta chains from one sample, sequenced in a study of T-cell reconstitution after alpha-beta-depleted transplantation in children. TCRdb reprocessed the PCR reads with MiXCR, giving one entry per CDR3 protein. The sample carries approximately 110,000 distinct CDR3 sequences, about 23% recorded once. Sequencing was performed on PBMCs, mostly from graft donor cells, taken 180 days after TCRalphabeta/CD19-depleted stem cell transplant. These receptors originate from a male patient aged 2 to 10 who had a stem cell transplant for chronic granulomatous disease, so the T cells may come from the graft donor. CDR3s include the opening cysteine and the closing phenylalanine or tryptophan. A D gene is named only where the DNA matches it firmly. A clone size is listed for some rows: how often the clone was seen (once, few, many), or a class if it is expanded.

>TRBV11-1|-|TRBJ2-5|-
TGTGCCAGCAGCTTGGGACGCACAGGGCCTGAGGAGACCCAGTACTTC
CASSLGRTGPEETQYF
>TRBV7-2|-|TRBJ2-2|once
TGTGCCAGCAGCGGGCGGGACAGAAACACCGGGGAGCTGTTTTTT
CASSGRDRNTGELFF
>TRBV29-1|TRBD1|TRBJ2-2|-
TGCAGCGTCGCAGGGGGCCCGAACACCGGGGAGCTGTTTTTT
CSVAGGPNTGELFF
>TRBV20-1|-|TRBJ2-5|few
TGCAGTGCCTCGGTATCGGACATAACTCAAGAGACCCAGTACTTC
CSASVSDITQETQYF
>TRBV18|-|TRBJ2-5|many
TGTGCCAGCTCACCAAGTTTAGGTCCTGAAAAGACCCAGTACTTC
CASSPSLGPEKTQYF
>TRBV7-2|TRBD2|TRBJ2-1|-
TGTGCCAGCAGCCTAGGAGGCGGGAGAAGACACAATGAGCAGTTCTTC
CASSLGGGRRHNEQFF
>TRBV5-1|-|TRBJ2-5|many
TGCGCCAGCACTATGGGATGGGGGGGCCACGAGACCCAGTACTTC
CASTMGWGGHETQYF
>TRBV20-1|TRBD1|TRBJ2-7|many
TGCAGTGCTAGAGAAGGACAGGGGGCCTACGAGCAGTACTTC
CSAREGQGAYEQYF
>TRBV5-5|-|TRBJ1-1|many
TGTGCCAGCAGCTTGGGGTTTATCATGAACACTGAAGCTTTCTTT
CASSLGFIMNTEAFF
>TRBV4-3|-|TRBJ2-6|many
TGCGCCAGCAGCCAAGATTTCAACTCTGGGGCCAACGTCCTGACTTTC
CASSQDFNSGANVLTF
>TRBV10-3|TRBD1|TRBJ2-3|-
TGTGCCATCAGTGAGAGGCAGGGGGGCACAGATACGCAGTATTTT
CAISERQGGTDTQYF
>TRBV29-1|-|TRBJ2-7|few
TGCAGCGCAGGGACGGGAATCTCCTACGAGCAGTACTTC
CSAGTGISYEQYF
>TRBV12-3/TRBV12-4|-|TRBJ2-1|-
TGTGCCAGCAGGACGTCTAGCGGTCTAGGGGGTGAGCAGTTCTTC
CASRTSSGLGGEQFF
>TRBV25-1|-|TRBJ2-7|few
TGTGCCACCATGGAGCGCTACGAGCAGTACTTC
CATMERYEQYF
>TRBV28|-|TRBJ1-1|few
TGTGCCAGCAGACTTAACGGGAAAGCTTTCTTT
CASRLNGKAFF
>TRBV6-5|-|TRBJ2-7|-
TGTGCCAGCAGTCACCTCGGAGGTTCCGGTCCCTACGAGCAGTACTTC
CASSHLGGSGPYEQYF
>TRBV12-3/TRBV12-4|TRBD2|TRBJ2-7|many
TGTGCCAGCAGTTTGCAGGGAGGGTACGAGCAGTACTTC
CASSLQGGYEQYF
>TRBV5-1|TRBD1|TRBJ2-7|-
TGCGCCAGCAGCGGGACAGGGCGCGAGCAGTACTTC
CASSGTGREQYF
>TRBV5-5|-|TRBJ1-1|-
TGTGCCAGCAGCTTCCTAGTGCGGGGGCTGAACACTGAAGCTTTCTTT
CASSFLVRGLNTEAFF
>TRBV7-9|TRBD1|TRBJ1-3|many
TGTGCCAGCAGCTTTCTGCTCGGGACAGGGGATGGAAACACCATATATTTT
CASSFLLGTGDGNTIYF
>TRBV20-1|-|TRBJ1-2|many
TGCAGTGCTCACGCCCCGTTTCCCCCCAGGGGCTACACCTTC
CSAHAPFPPRGYTF
>TRBV5-1|TRBD2|TRBJ2-1|many
TGCGCCAGCAGCTTGGAATCACTAGCGGGAGATGAGCAGTTCTTC
CASSLESLAGDEQFF
>TRBV20-1|TRBD2|TRBJ2-3|-
TGCAGTGCTAGTCCTAGCGGGGGTGCAGATACGCAGTATTTT
CSASPSGGADTQYF
>TRBV5-1|TRBD1|TRBJ1-3|many
TGCGCCAGCAGACCTTCGACCGGGACAGATTATGGAAACACCATATATTTT
CASRPSTGTDYGNTIYF
>TRBV10-1|-|TRBJ2-3|-
TGCGCCAGCAGTGAAGGGGGGTCTAGCACAGATACGCAGTATTTT
CASSEGGSSTDTQYF
>TRBV7-2|TRBD1|TRBJ2-7|-
TGTGCCAGCAGCCGGGACAGCGAGCAGTACTTC
CASSRDSEQYF
>TRBV11-2|TRBD2|TRBJ2-3|many
TGTGCCAGCAGCTTAGAGGCTAGCGGGAGGTCCTACAGGGCGAAGCAGTATTTT
CASSLEASGRSYRAKQYF
>TRBV10-3|-|TRBJ1-1|many
TGTGCCATCAGCCCCTCCCTAACAAACCAGAACACTGAAGCTTTCTTT
CAISPSLTNQNTEAFF
>TRBV12-3/TRBV12-4|-|TRBJ2-3|-
TGTGCCAGCAGCCCTGGGGTTACAGATACGCAGTATTTT
CASSPGVTDTQYF
>TRBV20-1|-|TRBJ1-2|many
TGCAGTGCCATTATCGGGATGAATGGCTACACCTTC
CSAIIGMNGYTF
>TRBV27|-|TRBJ1-1|-
TGTGCCAGCAGTTTATCTTTTATTGGGGGCGCCGACACTGAAGCTTTCTTT
CASSLSFIGGADTEAFF
>TRBV12-3/TRBV12-4|-|TRBJ2-3|many
TGTGCCAGCAAAAAATGGGGCGGATCTAGCACAGATACGCAGTATTTT
CASKKWGGSSTDTQYF
>TRBV10-3|TRBD2|TRBJ2-4|-
TGTGCCACCAGGACTAGCGGGTCCCCGTTAGCCAAAAACATTCAGTACTTC
CATRTSGSPLAKNIQYF
>TRBV20-1|-|TRBJ2-3|few
TGCAGTGCAGAGGGAATCGGACCGCCAGCCCCAGATACGCAGTATTTT
CSAEGIGPPAPDTQYF
>TRBV20-1|-|TRBJ2-7|many
TGCAGTGCTAGAGATTGGGGCCGCGCCTACGAGCAGTACTTC
CSARDWGRAYEQYF
>TRBV6-4|TRBD2|TRBJ2-5|many
TGTGCCAGCAGTGCACTAGCGGGAGAGGGAGAGACCCAGTACTTC
CASSALAGEGETQYF
>TRBV18|TRBD2|TRBJ2-7|-
TGTGCCAGCTCACCACCAGGGACTAGCGGGACCGAGCAGTACTTC
CASSPPGTSGTEQYF
>TRBV12-3/TRBV12-4|-|TRBJ2-2|many
TGTGCCAGCACCCCGGCCGGGGAGCTGTTTTTT
CASTPAGELFF
>TRBV20-1|TRBD2|TRBJ2-4|-
TGCAGTGCTAGAGATCCCCTGCAGGGGTTGGCGGGAGGTGCCAAAAACATTCAGTACTTC
CSARDPLQGLAGGAKNIQYF
>TRBV7-8|-|TRBJ2-2|medium-sized
TGTGCCAGCAGCCTCACTCCACCCGGGGAGCTGTTTTTT
CASSLTPPGELFF
>TRBV4-3|-|TRBJ1-4|many
TGCGCCAGCAGCCAAGTGCCAACAAGGCATAATGAAAAACTGTTTTTT
CASSQVPTRHNEKLFF